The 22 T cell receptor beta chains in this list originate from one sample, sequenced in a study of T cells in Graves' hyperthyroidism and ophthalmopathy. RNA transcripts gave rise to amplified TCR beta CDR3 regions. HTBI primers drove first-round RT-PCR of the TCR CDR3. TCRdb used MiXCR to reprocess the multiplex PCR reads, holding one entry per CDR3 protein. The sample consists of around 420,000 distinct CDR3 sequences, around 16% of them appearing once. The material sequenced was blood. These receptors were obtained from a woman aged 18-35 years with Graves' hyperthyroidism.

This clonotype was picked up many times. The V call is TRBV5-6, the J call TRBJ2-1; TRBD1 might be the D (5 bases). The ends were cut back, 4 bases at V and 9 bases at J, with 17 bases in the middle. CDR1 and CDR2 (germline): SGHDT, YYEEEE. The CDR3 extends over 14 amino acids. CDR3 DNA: TGTGCCAGCAGCCAGACGCTGACAGTCACTGAGCAGTTCTTC. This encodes CASSQTLTVTEQFF.

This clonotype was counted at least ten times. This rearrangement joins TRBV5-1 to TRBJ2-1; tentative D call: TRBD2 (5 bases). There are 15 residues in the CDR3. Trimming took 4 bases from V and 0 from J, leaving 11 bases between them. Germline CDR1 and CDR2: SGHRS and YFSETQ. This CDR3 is CASSPRGSSYNEQFF. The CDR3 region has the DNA TGCGCCAGCAGCCCCAGAGGGAGCTCCTACAATGAGCAGTTCTTC.

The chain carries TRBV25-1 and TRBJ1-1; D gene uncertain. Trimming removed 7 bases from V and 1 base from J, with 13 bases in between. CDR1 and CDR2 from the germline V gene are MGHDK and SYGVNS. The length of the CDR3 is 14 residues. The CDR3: CASTPMEGNTEAFF. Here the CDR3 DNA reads TGTGCCAGCACCCCTATGGAGGGGAACACTGAAGCTTTCTTT. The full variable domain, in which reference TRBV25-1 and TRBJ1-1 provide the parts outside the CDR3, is EADIYQTPRYLVIGTGKKITLECSQTMGHDKMYWYQQDPGMELHLIHYSYGVNSTEKGDLSSESTVSRIRTEHFPLTLESARPSHTSQYLCASTPMEGNTEAFFGQGTRLTVV.

CDR3 sequence: CASSSYKDYEQYF. CDR3 DNA: TGTGCCAGCAGCTCCTATAAAGACTACGAGCAGTACTTC. J is TRBJ2-7 and V is TRBV7-6; D is undetermined. Germline CDR1 and CDR2: SGHVS and FNYEAQ. The CDR3 runs to 13 residues. Trimming took 4 bases from V and 3 from J, leaving 10 bases between them.

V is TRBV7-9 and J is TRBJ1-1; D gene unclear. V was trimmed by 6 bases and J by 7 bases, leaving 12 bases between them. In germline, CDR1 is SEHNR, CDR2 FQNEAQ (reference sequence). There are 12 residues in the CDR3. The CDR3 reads CASRSPGLEAFF. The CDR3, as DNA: TGTGCCAGCAGATCCCCCGGCCTTGAAGCTTTCTTT.

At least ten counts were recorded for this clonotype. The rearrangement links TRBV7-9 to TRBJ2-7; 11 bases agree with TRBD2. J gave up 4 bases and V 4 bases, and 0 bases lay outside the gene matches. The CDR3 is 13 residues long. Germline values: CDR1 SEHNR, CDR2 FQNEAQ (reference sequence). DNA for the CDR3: TGTGCCAGCAGCTCTAGCGGGAGGTACGAGCAGTACTTC. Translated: CASSSSGRYEQYF.

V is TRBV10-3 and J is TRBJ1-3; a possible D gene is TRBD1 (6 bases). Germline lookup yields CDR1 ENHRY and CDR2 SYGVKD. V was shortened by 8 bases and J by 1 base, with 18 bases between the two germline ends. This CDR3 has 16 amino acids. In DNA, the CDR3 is TGTGCCATCGGGGGAGGACAGCAGATATCTGGAAACACCATATATTTT. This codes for CAIGGGQQISGNTIYF.

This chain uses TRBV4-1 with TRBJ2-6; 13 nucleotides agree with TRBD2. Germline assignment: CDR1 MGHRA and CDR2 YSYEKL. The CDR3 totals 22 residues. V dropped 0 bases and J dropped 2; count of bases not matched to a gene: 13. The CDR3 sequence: CASSQDKGTSGRAPTGANVLTF. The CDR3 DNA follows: TGCGCCAGCAGCCAAGATAAGGGAACTAGCGGGAGGGCCCCCACTGGGGCCAACGTCCTGACTTTC.

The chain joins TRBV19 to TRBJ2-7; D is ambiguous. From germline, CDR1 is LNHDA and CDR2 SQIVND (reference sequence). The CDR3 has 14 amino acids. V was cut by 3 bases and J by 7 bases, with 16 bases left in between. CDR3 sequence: CASSISTVYAEQYF. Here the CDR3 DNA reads TGTGCCAGTAGTATTTCGACGGTCTACGCGGAGCAGTACTTC. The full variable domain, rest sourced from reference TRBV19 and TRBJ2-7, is DGGITQSPKYLFRKEGQNVTLSCEQNLNHDAMYWYRQDPGQGLRLIYYSQIVNDFQKGDIAEGYSVSREKKESFPLTVTSAQKNPTAFYLCASSISTVYAEQYFGPGTRLTVT.

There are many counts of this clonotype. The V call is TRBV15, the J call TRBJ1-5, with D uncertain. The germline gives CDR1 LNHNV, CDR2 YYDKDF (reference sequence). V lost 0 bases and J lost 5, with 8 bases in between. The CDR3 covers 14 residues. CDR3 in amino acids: CATSRDLVDQPQHF. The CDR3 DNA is TGTGCCACCAGCAGAGATCTCGTAGATCAGCCCCAGCATTTT. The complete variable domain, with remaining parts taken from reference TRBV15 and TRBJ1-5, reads DAMVIQNPRYQVTQFGKPVTLSCSQTLNHNVMYWYQQKSSQAPKLLFHYYDKDFNNEADTPDNFQSRRPNTSFCFLDIRSPGLGDTAMYLCATSRDLVDQPQHFGDGTRLSIL.

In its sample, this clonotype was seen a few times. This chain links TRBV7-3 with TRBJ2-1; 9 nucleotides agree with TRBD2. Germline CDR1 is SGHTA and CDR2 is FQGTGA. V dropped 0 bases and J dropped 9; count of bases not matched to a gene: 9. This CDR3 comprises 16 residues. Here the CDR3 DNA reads TGTGCCAGCAGCTTAACTTTTAGCGGGGGACGGATTGAGCAGTTCTTC. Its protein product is CASSLTFSGGRIEQFF.

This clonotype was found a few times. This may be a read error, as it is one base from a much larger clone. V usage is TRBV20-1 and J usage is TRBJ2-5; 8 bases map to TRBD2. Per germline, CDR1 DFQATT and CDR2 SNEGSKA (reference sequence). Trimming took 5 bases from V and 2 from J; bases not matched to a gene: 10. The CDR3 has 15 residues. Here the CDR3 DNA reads TGCAGTGCTGCCAGGCGGCGGGGGGTTCAAGAGACCCAGTACTTC. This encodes CSAARRRGVQETQYF.

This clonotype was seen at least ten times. The CDR3 protein is CASSEAGLYNSPLHF. In nucleotides, the CDR3 is TGTGCCAGCAGTGAAGCGGGCTTGTATAATTCACCCCTCCACTTT. V usage is TRBV2 and J usage is TRBJ1-6; D is uncertain. V was trimmed by 0 bases and J by 4 bases, leaving 7 bases between them. The CDR3 is 15 residues long. Looked up from germline, CDR1 is SNHLY and CDR2 is FYNNEI.

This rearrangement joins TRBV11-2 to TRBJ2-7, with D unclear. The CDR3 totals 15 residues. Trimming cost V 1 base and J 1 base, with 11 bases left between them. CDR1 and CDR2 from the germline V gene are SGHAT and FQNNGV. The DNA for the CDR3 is TGTGCCAGCAGCTTAGTTGGGCAGAAGTCCTACGAGCAGTACTTC. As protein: CASSLVGQKSYEQYF. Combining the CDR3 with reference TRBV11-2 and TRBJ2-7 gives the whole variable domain EAGVAQSPRYKIIEKRQSVAFWCNPISGHATLYWYQQILGQGPKLLIQFQNNGVVDDSQLPKDRFSAERLKGVDSTLKIQPAKLEDSAVYLCASSLVGQKSYEQYFGPGTRLTVT.

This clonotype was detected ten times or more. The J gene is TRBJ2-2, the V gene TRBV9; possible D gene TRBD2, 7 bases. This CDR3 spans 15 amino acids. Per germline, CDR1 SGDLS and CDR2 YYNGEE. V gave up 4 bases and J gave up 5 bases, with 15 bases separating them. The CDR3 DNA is TGTGCCAGCAGCAAACAGGGAGGGGAGACCGGGGAGCTGTTTTTT. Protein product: CASSKQGGETGELFF.

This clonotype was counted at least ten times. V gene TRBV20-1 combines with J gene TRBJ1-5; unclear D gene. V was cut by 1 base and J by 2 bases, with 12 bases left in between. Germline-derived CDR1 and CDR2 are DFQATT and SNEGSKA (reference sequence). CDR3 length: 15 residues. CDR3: CSARGGLGGNQPQHF. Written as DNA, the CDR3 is TGCAGTGCTAGAGGCGGACTGGGCGGCAATCAGCCCCAGCATTTT.

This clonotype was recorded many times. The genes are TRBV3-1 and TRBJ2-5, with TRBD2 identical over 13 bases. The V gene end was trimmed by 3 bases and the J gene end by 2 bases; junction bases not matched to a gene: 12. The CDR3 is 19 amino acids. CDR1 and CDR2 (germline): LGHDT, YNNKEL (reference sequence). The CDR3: CASSQPGTSGESVQETQYF. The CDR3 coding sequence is TGTGCCAGCAGCCAGCCCGGGACTAGCGGGGAGTCCGTTCAAGAGACCCAGTACTTC.

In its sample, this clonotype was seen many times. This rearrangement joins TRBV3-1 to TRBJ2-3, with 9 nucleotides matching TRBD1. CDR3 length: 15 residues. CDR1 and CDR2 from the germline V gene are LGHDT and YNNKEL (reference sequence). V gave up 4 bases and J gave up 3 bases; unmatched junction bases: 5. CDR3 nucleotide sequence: TGTGCCAGCAGCCCTTGGACAGGGGTTACAGATACGCAGTATTTT. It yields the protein CASSPWTGVTDTQYF.

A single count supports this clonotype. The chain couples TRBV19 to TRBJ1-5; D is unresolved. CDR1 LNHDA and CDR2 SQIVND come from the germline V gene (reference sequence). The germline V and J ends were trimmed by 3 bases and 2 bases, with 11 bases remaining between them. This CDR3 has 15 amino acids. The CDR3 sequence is CASSIEGSGNQPQHF. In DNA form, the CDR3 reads TGTGCCAGTAGTATCGAGGGTTCGGGCAATCAGCCCCAGCATTTT.

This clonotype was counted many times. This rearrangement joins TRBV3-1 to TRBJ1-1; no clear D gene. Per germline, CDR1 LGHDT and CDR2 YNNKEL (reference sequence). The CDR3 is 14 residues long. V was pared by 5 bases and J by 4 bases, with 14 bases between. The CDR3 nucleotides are TGTGCCAGCAGCTACGGCGCTTCCGTCACTGAAGCTTTCTTT. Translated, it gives CASSYGASVTEAFF. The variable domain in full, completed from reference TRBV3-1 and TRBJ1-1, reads DTAVSQTPKYLVTQMGNDKSIKCEQNLGHDTMYWYKQDSKKFLKIMFSYNNKELIINETVPNRFSPKSPDKAHLNLHINSLELGDSAVYFCASSYGASVTEAFFGQGTRLTVV.

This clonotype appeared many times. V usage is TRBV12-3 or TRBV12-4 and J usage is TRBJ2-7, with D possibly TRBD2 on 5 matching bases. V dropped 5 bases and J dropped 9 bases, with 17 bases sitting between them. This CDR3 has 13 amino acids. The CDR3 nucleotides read TGTGCCAGCAGTCCATTCTTGGCCCGGGGGCAGTACTTC. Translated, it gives CASSPFLARGQYF.

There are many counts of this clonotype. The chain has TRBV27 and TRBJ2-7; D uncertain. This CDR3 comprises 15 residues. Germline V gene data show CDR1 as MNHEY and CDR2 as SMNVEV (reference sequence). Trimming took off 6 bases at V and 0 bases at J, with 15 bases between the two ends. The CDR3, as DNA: TGTGCCAGCAGGCCAGAGGAGCTGATCTCCTACGAGCAGTACTTC. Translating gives CASRPEELISYEQYF.